The rows below give T cell receptor beta chains drawn from one sample of a study of blood T cell repertoires in COVID-19. Using immunoSEQ multiplex PCR, the repertoire was profiled, and TCRdb retains in-frame clones only, with some absent. The sample has fewer than 250,000 clones, around 92% seen once. Material: PBMCs or T cells enriched from blood (not recorded which). The receptors come from a woman between 18 and 30 years old who had recovered from COVID-19. Both conserved end residues are part of each CDR3. The D gene is left open where the match is weak. The size field is filled for only some rows; it gives once, few, many or a size class.

CDR3nt: TGTGCCAGTCCAACTCTTGTGGACTATGGCTACACCTTC
CDR3aa: CASPTLVDYGYTF
v_gene: TRBV19
abundance: .
j_gene: TRBJ1-2
d_gene: .

CDR3nt: TGTGCCAGCAGCGCAGGGACAGGGGCGCATAGCAATCAGCCCCAGCATTTT
CDR3aa: CASSAGTGAHSNQPQHF
v_gene: TRBV9
abundance: once
j_gene: TRBJ1-5
d_gene: TRBD1

CDR3nt: TGTGCCAGCACCGTCATGGGACAAAGCTACGAGCAGTACTTC
CDR3aa: CASTVMGQSYEQYF
v_gene: TRBV5-6
abundance: .
j_gene: TRBJ2-7
d_gene: .

CDR3nt: TGTGCCTGGAGTGTACGGTCCTGGTCCGGGGAGCTGTTTTTT
CDR3aa: CAWSVRSWSGELFF
v_gene: TRBV30
abundance: .
j_gene: TRBJ2-2
d_gene: .

CDR3nt: TGCGCCAGCAGCTTGGAGCCAGGGGAAATTGAGACCCAGTACTTC
CDR3aa: CASSLEPGEIETQYF
v_gene: TRBV5-1
abundance: few
j_gene: TRBJ2-5
d_gene: .

CDR3nt: TGTGCCAGCAGGGGGGGTGGGGACGGTAACACTGAAGCTTTCTTT
CDR3aa: CASRGGGDGNTEAFF
v_gene: TRBV5-4
abundance: .
j_gene: TRBJ1-1
d_gene: .

CDR3nt: TGTGCCAGCAGCCAAGCTATATCGGCGGCAGGGAGGGGCTACACCTTC
CDR3aa: CASSQAISAAGRGYTF
v_gene: TRBV4-2
abundance: once
j_gene: TRBJ1-2
d_gene: .

CDR3nt: TGTGCCAGCAGTCCCCGGGGGGCGGGATCCTACAATGAGCAGTTCTTC
CDR3aa: CASSPRGAGSYNEQFF
v_gene: TRBV27
abundance: .
j_gene: TRBJ2-1
d_gene: .

CDR3nt: TGTGCCAGCAGCTCCGGGGGACAGGGGCGCTACGAGCAGTACTTC
CDR3aa: CASSSGGQGRYEQYF
v_gene: TRBV7-9
abundance: .
j_gene: TRBJ2-7
d_gene: TRBD1

CDR3nt: TGTGCCAGCAGCTTAGAGGTTTCAGGGTCTGGAAACACCATATATTTT
CDR3aa: CASSLEVSGSGNTIYF
v_gene: TRBV7-9
abundance: .
j_gene: TRBJ1-3
d_gene: .

CDR3nt: TGTGCCATCAGTGTCACTAGCGGAGACTACAATGAGCAGTTCTTC
CDR3aa: CAISVTSGDYNEQFF
v_gene: TRBV10-3
abundance: .
j_gene: TRBJ2-1
d_gene: TRBD2

CDR3nt: TGTGCCTGGAGTCCCACCGGCCGGGGGGGTAACACCGGGGAGCTGTTTTTT
CDR3aa: CAWSPTGRGGNTGELFF
v_gene: TRBV30
abundance: .
j_gene: TRBJ2-2
d_gene: TRBD2

CDR3nt: TGTGCCACCAGTGGACTAGCGGGAGCGAACCACGACAATGAGCAGTTCTTC
CDR3aa: CATSGLAGANHDNEQFF
v_gene: TRBV24-1
abundance: .
j_gene: TRBJ2-1
d_gene: TRBD2

CDR3nt: TGCGCCAGCAGCTTGCCGGGACAGGGGTATCGCAATCAGCCCCAGCATTTT
CDR3aa: CASSLPGQGYRNQPQHF
v_gene: TRBV5-1
abundance: .
j_gene: TRBJ1-5
d_gene: TRBD1

CDR3nt: TGTGCCAGCAGCTCCTTCCACCTAGCGGGGGGAGCCTCTGGGGCCAACGTCCTGACTTTC
CDR3aa: CASSSFHLAGGASGANVLTF
v_gene: TRBV5-4
abundance: .
j_gene: TRBJ2-6
d_gene: TRBD2

CDR3nt: TGCGCCAGCAGCCGAGGACAGGTCTATGGCTACACCTTC
CDR3aa: CASSRGQVYGYTF
v_gene: TRBV4-1
abundance: .
j_gene: TRBJ1-2
d_gene: TRBD1

CDR3nt: TGCAGCGTTGGTACAGGGTCCGGAAACACCATATATTTT
CDR3aa: CSVGTGSGNTIYF
v_gene: TRBV29-1
abundance: once
j_gene: TRBJ1-3
d_gene: .

CDR3nt: TGTGCCAGCTCACCAATAGCAGGGCAAGAGACCCAGTACTTC
CDR3aa: CASSPIAGQETQYF
v_gene: TRBV18
abundance: .
j_gene: TRBJ2-5
d_gene: .

CDR3nt: TGTGCCAGCAGCCCGACTAGCGCAGATACGCAGTATTTT
CDR3aa: CASSPTSADTQYF
v_gene: TRBV11-3
abundance: .
j_gene: TRBJ2-3
d_gene: TRBD2

CDR3nt: TGTGCCAGCAGCTTGCTCGGCGGGGGAGTAGAGACCCAGTACTTC
CDR3aa: CASSLLGGGVETQYF
v_gene: TRBV5-4
abundance: .
j_gene: TRBJ2-5
d_gene: TRBD2

CDR3nt: TGTGCCTGGAGTGTACACAGGAACCGCTCACCCCTCCACTTT
CDR3aa: CAWSVHRNRSPLHF
v_gene: TRBV30
abundance: .
j_gene: TRBJ1-6
d_gene: .

CDR3nt: TGTGCCAGTAGTACAGGGGTTTCACCCCTCCACTTT
CDR3aa: CASSTGVSPLHF
v_gene: TRBV19
abundance: .
j_gene: TRBJ1-6
d_gene: .

CDR3nt: TGTGCCAGCAGTGAAGCGGCAGGGTGGGAGACCCAGTACTTC
CDR3aa: CASSEAAGWETQYF
v_gene: TRBV6-1
abundance: .
j_gene: TRBJ2-5
d_gene: .

CDR3nt: TGTGCCAGCAGCGTTAGGGTCGGGGGTGGCAATCAGCCCCAGCATTTT
CDR3aa: CASSVRVGGGNQPQHF
v_gene: TRBV7-2
abundance: .
j_gene: TRBJ1-5
d_gene: .

CDR3nt: TGTGCCACCAGTGATGCAACAGGGAACACTGAAGCTTTCTTT
CDR3aa: CATSDATGNTEAFF
v_gene: TRBV24-1
abundance: .
j_gene: TRBJ1-1
d_gene: .

CDR3nt: TGTGCCAGCAGCGGGGGGATGCGGGAAGCTGGAAACACCATATATTTT
CDR3aa: CASSGGMREAGNTIYF
v_gene: TRBV5-7
abundance: .
j_gene: TRBJ1-3
d_gene: .

CDR3nt: TGTGCCAGCAGCACCGGGACAGGGGAAACTGAAGCTTTCTTT
CDR3aa: CASSTGTGETEAFF
v_gene: TRBV13
abundance: .
j_gene: TRBJ1-1
d_gene: TRBD1

CDR3nt: TGTGCCACCAGTGCAGGGGGTTCCTACGAGCAGTACTTC
CDR3aa: CATSAGGSYEQYF
v_gene: TRBV24-1
abundance: .
j_gene: TRBJ2-7
d_gene: TRBD1

CDR3nt: TGTGCCAGCAGCTTAGGAATGGGGGCTATGGAGACCCAGTACTTC
CDR3aa: CASSLGMGAMETQYF
v_gene: TRBV7-2
abundance: .
j_gene: TRBJ2-5
d_gene: .

CDR3nt: TGTGCCAGCCTGGGACAGGGCGACACTGAAGCTTTCTTT
CDR3aa: CASLGQGDTEAFF
v_gene: TRBV19
abundance: .
j_gene: TRBJ1-1
d_gene: TRBD1

CDR3nt: TGCGCCAGCAGCTACGGAACAGGGACCTACGAGCAGTACTTC
CDR3aa: CASSYGTGTYEQYF
v_gene: TRBV5-1
abundance: .
j_gene: TRBJ2-7
d_gene: .

CDR3nt: TGTGCCGGAGATTCGACAGCGTTCACTGAAGCTTTCTTT
CDR3aa: CAGDSTAFTEAFF
v_gene: TRBV12-3/TRBV12-4
abundance: .
j_gene: TRBJ1-1
d_gene: .

CDR3nt: TGTGCCAGCAGTTTAGGGCCGACGGGTACCATATATTTT
CDR3aa: CASSLGPTGTIYF
v_gene: TRBV12-3/TRBV12-4
abundance: .
j_gene: TRBJ1-3
d_gene: .

CDR3nt: TGCGCCAGCAGCTTCCGGACAGGCTCCCAAGAGCAGTACTTC
CDR3aa: CASSFRTGSQEQYF
v_gene: TRBV5-1
abundance: .
j_gene: TRBJ2-7
d_gene: TRBD1

CDR3nt: TGTGCCAGTAGTGCAAACACAGGGCGTACTGAAGCTTTCTTT
CDR3aa: CASSANTGRTEAFF
v_gene: TRBV19
abundance: .
j_gene: TRBJ1-1
d_gene: .

CDR3nt: TGTGCCAGTAGGAGGGGGCAGTCTGGAAACACCATATATTTT
CDR3aa: CASRRGQSGNTIYF
v_gene: TRBV19
abundance: .
j_gene: TRBJ1-3
d_gene: TRBD1

CDR3nt: TGTGCCAGCTCACTTGAGGGACAGGGGGTCACTGAAGCTTTCTTT
CDR3aa: CASSLEGQGVTEAFF
v_gene: TRBV18
abundance: .
j_gene: TRBJ1-1
d_gene: TRBD1

CDR3nt: TGTGCCAGCAGCTCGCCGGGACAGGGTGTTGGCTACACCTTC
CDR3aa: CASSSPGQGVGYTF
v_gene: TRBV5-4
abundance: .
j_gene: TRBJ1-2
d_gene: TRBD1

CDR3nt: TGCGCCAGCAGCTTAGGCACAGACATTAATGAAAAACTGTTTTTT
CDR3aa: CASSLGTDINEKLFF
v_gene: TRBV5-1
abundance: once
j_gene: TRBJ1-4
d_gene: .

CDR3nt: TGTGCCAGCAGCGTAGACTCTTGGAACTATGGCTACACCTTC
CDR3aa: CASSVDSWNYGYTF
v_gene: TRBV9
abundance: .
j_gene: TRBJ1-2
d_gene: .

CDR3nt: TGTGCCACCAGGAGTCAGGGAGGAGAAGCTTTCTTT
CDR3aa: CATRSQGGEAFF
v_gene: TRBV24-1
abundance: .
j_gene: TRBJ1-1
d_gene: .

CDR3nt: TGTGCCAGCAGTTTTCCCCGGGACAGTCCGGAGGTCGAGCAGTACTTC
CDR3aa: CASSFPRDSPEVEQYF
v_gene: TRBV28
abundance: once
j_gene: TRBJ2-7
d_gene: TRBD1

CDR3nt: TGCAGCGTTTCCGGACAGATTGTCAACTATGGCTACACCTTC
CDR3aa: CSVSGQIVNYGYTF
v_gene: TRBV29-1
abundance: .
j_gene: TRBJ1-2
d_gene: .

CDR3nt: TGTGCCAGCTCACAGGACAGGGAAGCCCAGCATTTT
CDR3aa: CASSQDREAQHF
v_gene: TRBV18
abundance: .
j_gene: TRBJ1-5
d_gene: TRBD1

CDR3nt: TGTGCCTGGAGCCAGACAGGGGGTTTCTATAATTCACCCCTCCACTTT
CDR3aa: CAWSQTGGFYNSPLHF
v_gene: TRBV30
abundance: .
j_gene: TRBJ1-6
d_gene: TRBD1

CDR3nt: TGTGCCAGCAATCAGGGCAGCCAGTGGGGCTACACCTTC
CDR3aa: CASNQGSQWGYTF
v_gene: TRBV28
abundance: .
j_gene: TRBJ1-2
d_gene: .

CDR3nt: TGTGCCAGCAGCGTCGACAGGGGGCTGGGTAACTATGGCTACACCTTC
CDR3aa: CASSVDRGLGNYGYTF
v_gene: TRBV9
abundance: .
j_gene: TRBJ1-2
d_gene: TRBD1

CDR3nt: TGCAGCGTGGATGGACAGGGAGGTGGCTACACCTTC
CDR3aa: CSVDGQGGGYTF
v_gene: TRBV29-1
abundance: .
j_gene: TRBJ1-2
d_gene: TRBD1

CDR3nt: TGTGCCAGCAGCCAAGATACAGGGGGCGCTGGGGGCTACACCTTC
CDR3aa: CASSQDTGGAGGYTF
v_gene: TRBV3-1/TRBV3-2
abundance: .
j_gene: TRBJ1-2
d_gene: TRBD1

CDR3nt: TGTGCCAGCAGTTTAACGGGAGGGTTCGTCAATGAAAAACTGTTTTTT
CDR3aa: CASSLTGGFVNEKLFF
v_gene: TRBV28
abundance: .
j_gene: TRBJ1-4
d_gene: .

CDR3nt: TGTGCCAGCAGCTCCACCGTGGGGCCTGAGCAGTTCTTC
CDR3aa: CASSSTVGPEQFF
v_gene: TRBV7-3
abundance: .
j_gene: TRBJ2-1
d_gene: .

CDR3nt: TGTGCCAGCCTAACGACTAGCGGGGCTAGCACAGATACGCAGTATTTT
CDR3aa: CASLTTSGASTDTQYF
v_gene: TRBV2
abundance: .
j_gene: TRBJ2-3
d_gene: TRBD2

CDR3nt: TGTGCCAGCAGCAGCTGGGACTCCAACTATGGCTACACCTTC
CDR3aa: CASSSWDSNYGYTF
v_gene: TRBV2
abundance: .
j_gene: TRBJ1-2
d_gene: .

CDR3nt: TGTGCCAGCAGTCCCAGAGCGGCCCTCTCCTACGAGCAGTACTTC
CDR3aa: CASSPRAALSYEQYF
v_gene: TRBV28
abundance: .
j_gene: TRBJ2-7
d_gene: .

CDR3nt: TGTGCCGTAACCTGGCGGAGCTCTGGAAACACCATATATTTT
CDR3aa: CAVTWRSSGNTIYF
v_gene: TRBV2
abundance: .
j_gene: TRBJ1-3
d_gene: .

CDR3nt: TGTGCCAGCAGCCAAGATCACGGGGTCAACTATGGCTACACCTTC
CDR3aa: CASSQDHGVNYGYTF
v_gene: TRBV3-1/TRBV3-2
abundance: few
j_gene: TRBJ1-2
d_gene: .

CDR3nt: TGTGCCAGCAGCTTAGGAAGCTCCCCAAATGAGCAGTTCTTC
CDR3aa: CASSLGSSPNEQFF
v_gene: TRBV7-2
abundance: .
j_gene: TRBJ2-1
d_gene: .

CDR3nt: TGTGCCAGCAGTGAAGGTGGGACAGCCTACAATGAGCAGTTCTTC
CDR3aa: CASSEGGTAYNEQFF
v_gene: TRBV6-1
abundance: .
j_gene: TRBJ2-1
d_gene: TRBD1